The sequence of this T cell receptor (beta chain) was determined in a study of cytomegalovirus exposure and HLA in healthy donors. Both 60 Vbeta primers and 13 Jbeta primers went into the PCR. Produced via immunoSEQ multiplex PCR; TCRdb's table is partial and in-frame only. In the table there are approximately 86,000 clones, over 70% of which are singletons. This clone was seen more than once but under ten times. The CDR3 extends over 14 amino acids. The germline gives CDR1 LNHDA, CDR2 SQIVND (reference sequence). V trimming: 2 bases; J trimming: 4 bases; junction bases outside the gene matches: 3. Material for sequencing was PBMCs. The chain carries TRBV19 and TRBJ2-5; 8 positions agree with TRBD1. The source of this sequence is a man aged 40-50 years in good health and CMV-seronegative. Here the CDR3 reads CASSIQGALETQYF. The CDR3 region has the DNA TGTGCCAGTAGTATACAGGGGGCTCTAGAGACCCAGTACTTC.